These 31 T cell receptor beta chains share one sample of origin, sequenced in a study of blood T cells in healthy people across ages. A J-beta primer mix and a sample-barcoded 5' primer were used in a second PCR of roughly 6 to 12 cycles. One entry per CDR3 protein, called by TCRdb with MiXCR from the 5' RACE reads. The sample contains approximately 1,000,000 distinct CDR3 sequences, 30% to 40% of which appear only once. Input material: blood. These TCRs come from a man aged 18-30 years in good health.

This clonotype has a handful of counts. The chain carries TRBV27 and TRBJ1-2, with D possibly TRBD1 on 6 matching bases. Germline-derived CDR1 and CDR2 are MNHEY and SMNVEV (reference sequence). V lost 5 bases, J lost 1 base, and 14 bases lay in between. The CDR3 consists of 15 residues. CDR3 sequence reads: CASSQGLGGNYGYTF. Written as DNA, the CDR3 is TGTGCCAGCAGTCAGGGGCTCGGGGGTAACTATGGCTACACCTTC.

This clonotype was picked up many times. CDR3 nucleotide sequence: TGTGCCAGCAGTTTCCCGGGTTCTAACGGCTACACCTTC. Translation gives CASSFPGSNGYTF. V usage is TRBV12-3 or TRBV12-4 and J usage is TRBJ1-2, with no clear D. The CDR3 consists of 13 residues. V was trimmed by 3 bases and J by 8 bases, leaving 13 bases between them.

This clonotype was detected only a few times. The chain is built from TRBV4-3 and TRBJ2-3; D is uncertain. Trimming removed 0 bases at V and 0 bases at J, with 10 bases between. The CDR3 is 16 amino acids. Germline CDR1 reads LGHNA; CDR2 reads YSLEER. CDR3 in amino acids: CASSQDLGFSTDTQYF. In DNA, the CDR3 is TGCGCCAGCAGCCAAGATCTTGGATTCAGCACAGATACGCAGTATTTT.

DNA for the CDR3: TGTGCCAGCAGCTTGGAAGGCTATTTGAACACCGGGGAGCTGTTTTTT. Its protein is CASSLEGYLNTGELFF. This sequence joins TRBV5-6 and TRBJ2-2; D gene ambiguous. V lost 0 bases and J 1 base, leaving 10 bases between the germline ends. The CDR3 totals 16 residues. Germline values: CDR1 SGHDT, CDR2 YYEEEE.

V usage is TRBV20-1 and J usage is TRBJ2-3; 11 positions match TRBD2. CDR1 and CDR2 from the germline V gene are DFQATT and SNEGSKA (reference sequence). Trimming took 1 base from V and 0 from J; bases not matched to a gene: 6. This CDR3 spans 17 amino acids. CDR3 bases: TGCAGTGCTAGAGGGCTAGCGGGGGGCCTAAGCACAGATACGCAGTATTTT. Its protein is CSARGLAGGLSTDTQYF.

This clonotype was observed a handful of times. CDR3 DNA sequence: TGCGCCAGCAGCCCCGGACTAACAGAAGCTAGCACAGATACGCAGTATTTT. It encodes CASSPGLTEASTDTQYF. The J gene is TRBJ2-3, the V gene TRBV4-1, with a possible D match to TRBD2 (6 bases). Germline CDR1 and CDR2: MGHRA and YSYEKL. This CDR3 has 17 residues. V was trimmed by 4 bases and J by 0 bases, leaving 17 bases between them.

This clonotype has more than one count but fewer than ten. At one end, the junction sequence differs from germline, possibly due to a read error. The V gene is TRBV7-2, the J gene TRBJ1-2; 10 bases match TRBD1. The CDR3 is made up of 17 amino acids. Germline V gene data show CDR1 as SGHTA and CDR2 as FQGNSA. For the CDR3, the DNA is TGTGCCAGCAGCGGAACAGGGGGACAGGGGCGTGGCTATGGCCACACCTTC. Its translation is CASSGTGGQGRGYGHTF.

The chain joins TRBV28 to TRBJ1-2; D might be TRBD1 (5 bases). The CDR3 is 12 amino acids. The ends were cut back, 6 bases at V and 8 bases at J, with 13 bases in the middle. The germline V gene has CDR1 MDHEN and CDR2 SYDVKM. This CDR3 reads CASSKGTLGYTF. The CDR3 DNA follows: TGTGCCAGCAGCAAAGGGACTTTAGGCTACACCTTC.

This clonotype has only a few counts. V usage is TRBV7-9 and J usage is TRBJ1-2; D remains ambiguous. CDR1 and CDR2 from the germline V gene are SEHNR and FQNEAQ (reference sequence). The ends were cut back, 3 bases at V and 13 bases at J, with 12 bases in the middle. This CDR3 has 11 residues. In nucleotides, the CDR3 is TGTGCCAGCAGCTTTGGATCCTTCGGCACCTTC. Protein: CASSFGSFGTF.

This clonotype was seen only a few times. This chain links TRBV7-9 with TRBJ2-3; 11 bases agree with TRBD2. CDR3 length equals 18 residues. Germline-derived CDR1 and CDR2 are SEHNR and FQNEAQ (reference sequence). J lost 1 base, V lost 2 bases, and 8 bases had no gene match. This CDR3 is CASSLPSGGSGGTDTQYF. The CDR3 DNA follows: TGTGCCAGCAGCTTACCTAGCGGGGGGAGTGGGGGCACAGATACGCAGTATTTT.

The sample holds a few counts of this clonotype. The chain joins TRBV5-1 to TRBJ1-1; D uncertain. CDR1 and CDR2 from the germline V gene are SGHRS and YFSETQ. The CDR3 runs 14 residues. V was pared by 4 bases and J by 0 bases, with 10 bases between. The CDR3 here is CASSPDFMNTEAFF. CDR3 nucleotides: TGCGCCAGCAGCCCGGACTTCATGAACACTGAAGCTTTCTTT.

This clonotype was picked up many times. The chain has TRBV12-3 or TRBV12-4 and TRBJ2-3; D remains unclear. The V end lost 2 bases, the J end lost 10 bases, and 7 bases lay between the germline ends. This CDR3 has 11 residues. DNA for the CDR3: TGTGCCAGCAGTTTACTTGCGCCGCAGTATTTT. Amino acids: CASSLLAPQYF.

CDR3 sequence: CASSLIWDFANTGELFF. In nucleotides, the CDR3 is TGTGCCAGCAGCCTAATATGGGACTTTGCGAACACCGGGGAGCTGTTTTTT. This chain joins TRBV7-9 and TRBJ2-2; maybe TRBD2 (6 bases). The CDR3 totals 17 residues. V gave up 5 bases and J gave up 0 bases, with 16 bases separating them. Germline V gene data show CDR1 as SEHNR and CDR2 as FQNEAQ (reference sequence).

The chain recombines TRBV7-2 with TRBJ1-2; D uncertain. The CDR3 length is 14 residues. CDR1 SGHTA and CDR2 FQGNSA come from the germline V gene. Between the trimmed V and J ends, which lost 5 bases and 6 bases, there was a span of 16 bases. This CDR3 is CASSEGPSPDGYTF. The CDR3, as DNA: TGTGCCAGCAGCGAGGGCCCCTCCCCCGATGGCTACACCTTC.

The rearrangement joins TRBV6-5 to TRBJ1-4; no clear D gene. CDR1 is MNHEY and CDR2 is SVGAGI in the germline V gene. The CDR3 is made up of 16 amino acids. V was trimmed by 4 bases and J by 7 bases, leaving 19 bases between them. CDR3 bases: TGTGCCAGCAGTTTATCTCCCGGGCCGGGGAGTGAAAAACTGTTTTTT. This codes for CASSLSPGPGSEKLFF.

The chain links TRBV27 to TRBJ1-1; the D is unclear. Germline V gene data show CDR1 as MNHEY and CDR2 as SMNVEV (reference sequence). This CDR3 spans 13 amino acids. V was shortened by 1 base and J by 5 bases, with 8 bases between the two germline ends. The chain's CDR3 is CASSLYPTTEAFF. In nucleotides, the CDR3 is TGTGCCAGCAGTTTATATCCCACGACTGAAGCTTTCTTT.

The chain joins TRBV30 to TRBJ1-1; no clear D gene. CDR1 is GTSNPN, CDR2 SVGIG, per germline (reference sequence). This CDR3 has 13 residues. Trimming shortened V by 7 bases and J by 0 bases, and 12 bases separated the two germline ends. The CDR3, as DNA: TGTGCCTTGAACGATAGACTGAACACTGAAGCTTTCTTT. It codes for CALNDRLNTEAFF.

This clonotype occurred a few times. The rearrangement uses TRBV6-2 or TRBV6-3 and TRBJ2-1; 8 bases are a match to TRBD2. The CDR3 totals 16 residues. Trimming took 2 bases from V and 3 from J; bases not matched to a gene: 6. Germline values: CDR1 MNHEY, CDR2 SVGEGT. CDR3 DNA sequence: TGTGCCAGCAGTTACGCGGTAGCGGGGCTCTACAATGAGCAGTTCTTC. Protein: CASSYAVAGLYNEQFF.

The chain has TRBV18 and TRBJ1-1, with D possibly TRBD1 on 6 matching bases. V dropped 1 base and J dropped 4 bases, with 13 bases sitting between them. The CDR3 totals 15 residues. Germline V lookup: CDR1 KGHSH, CDR2 LQKENI. The CDR3 here is CASSPLRQVITEAFF. CDR3 in DNA: TGTGCCAGCTCACCACTAAGACAGGTGATCACTGAAGCTTTCTTT. The full variable domain, with the rest looked up from reference TRBV18 and TRBJ1-1, is NAGVMQNPRHLVRRRGQEARLRCSPMKGHSHVYWYRQLPEEGLKFMVYLQKENIIDESGMPKERFSAEFPKEGPSILRIQQVVRGDSAAYFCASSPLRQVITEAFFGQGTRLTVV.

This clonotype appeared a few times. The CDR3 is CASGLAGLYNEQFF. The CDR3 coding sequence is TGTGCCAGCGGGCTAGCGGGCCTCTACAATGAGCAGTTCTTC. This chain links TRBV7-2 with TRBJ2-1; 8 bases agree with TRBD2. V lost 8 bases and J lost 3; bases outside the gene matches: 6. CDR1 and CDR2 (germline): SGHTA, FQGNSA. The CDR3 consists of 14 residues.

This chain connects TRBV3-1 to TRBJ1-4; D is uncertain. Germline V CDR1 and CDR2: LGHDT, YNNKEL (reference sequence). V was pared by 1 base and J by 8 bases, with 14 bases between. The length of the CDR3 is 15 residues. This CDR3 is CASSQVTLGGEKLFF. The CDR3 DNA sequence: TGTGCCAGCAGCCAAGTAACACTAGGAGGGGAAAAACTGTTTTTT.

As regards this clonotype: Given a much more abundant clone one base away, this may be a read error. V usage is TRBV10-3 and J usage is TRBJ2-4; D possibly corresponds to TRBD2 (5 bases). The better agreement between TRBJ2-7 and the DNA end casts doubt on the J call. Germline lookup yields CDR1 ENHRY and CDR2 SYGVKD. The CDR3 totals 17 residues. The CDR3 spells CALSESAIKADSYEQYF. In nucleotides, the CDR3 is TGTGCCCTCAGTGAGTCAGCGATAAAAGCGGACTCCTACGAGCAGTACTTC.

This chain connects TRBV2 to TRBJ2-7; D unclear. From germline, CDR1 is SNHLY and CDR2 FYNNEI. The CDR3 has 12 residues. Trimming shortened V by 11 bases and J by 7 bases, and 18 bases separated the two germline ends. CDR3 loop: CAARTASNEQYF. The CDR3 coding sequence is TGTGCCGCTCGGACGGCTTCCAATGAGCAGTACTTC.

As for this clonotype: A junction end diverges from the germline sequence, so it may reflect a read error. V gene TRBV29-1 combines with J gene TRBJ2-1; 9 bases fit TRBD2. From germline, CDR1 is SQVTM and CDR2 ANQGSEA. CDR3 length: 14 amino acids. This CDR3 is CSVEPTSGYNGQFF. In DNA form, the CDR3 reads TGCAGCGTTGAACCGACTAGCGGTTACAATGGGCAGTTCTTC.

This clonotype was recorded only once. The chain has TRBV11-2 and TRBJ2-3; D possibly corresponds to TRBD2 (5 bases). This CDR3 has 16 amino acids. V lost 0 bases and J 0 bases, leaving 10 bases between the germline ends. CDR1 is SGHAT and CDR2 is FQNNGV in the germline V gene. The CDR3 reads CASSLERTLSTDTQYF. The CDR3 DNA is TGTGCCAGCAGCTTAGAGAGGACTCTCAGCACAGATACGCAGTATTTT.

V is TRBV20-1 and J is TRBJ1-1; 9 bases are shared with TRBD1. With V trimmed by 3 bases and J by 7 bases, 12 bases remained unmatched. The germline V gene has CDR1 DFQATT and CDR2 SNEGSKA (reference sequence). There are 15 residues in the CDR3. CDR3: CSARRLGTGPIEAFF. The CDR3 DNA is TGCAGTGCTAGGAGACTCGGGACAGGGCCTATTGAAGCTTTCTTT.

The J gene is TRBJ1-5, the V gene TRBV28; 8 bases line up with TRBD1. V was pared by 4 bases and J by 4 bases, with 9 bases of the junction left unmatched. The CDR3 sequence is 16 residues long. Germline lookup yields CDR1 MDHEN and CDR2 SYDVKM. CDR3 sequence reads: CASSSYTGGRNQPQHF. CDR3 sequence (DNA): TGTGCCAGCAGTTCCTATACAGGGGGGAGGAATCAGCCCCAGCATTTT.

The chain's CDR3 is CATKEGNEQYF. CDR3 nucleotide sequence: TGTGCCACCAAGGAGGGCAATGAGCAGTACTTC. This chain connects TRBV7-6 to TRBJ2-5; possibly TRBD2 for D (6 bases). CDR3 length: 11 amino acids. The ends were cut back, 10 bases at V and 11 bases at J, with 17 bases in the middle. The germline gives CDR1 SGHVS, CDR2 FNYEAQ.

The chain joins TRBV4-1 to TRBJ2-1; 8 bases agree with TRBD2. This CDR3 contains 16 residues. The J segment lost 3 bases and the V segment lost 0 bases, leaving 4 bases of the junction unmatched. Germline CDR1 and CDR2: MGHRA and YSYEKL. The CDR3 DNA is TGCGCCAGCAGCCAAGATATTGCGGGGGGCTACAATGAGCAGTTCTTC. It yields the protein CASSQDIAGGYNEQFF.

The chain recombines TRBV10-3 with TRBJ1-6; D is uncertain. The CDR3 totals 18 residues. The V and J ends lost 6 bases and 0 bases respectively, with 18 bases between them. Germline V gives CDR1 ENHRY, CDR2 SYGVKD. CDR3 amino acids: CAIRRSASRDSYNSPLHF. Here the CDR3 DNA reads TGTGCCATCAGAAGATCAGCCTCTCGTGACTCCTATAATTCACCCCTCCACTTT.

In its sample, this clonotype was seen many times. J is TRBJ1-5 and V is TRBV6-5; a possible D gene is TRBD1 (5 bases). CDR3 length equals 15 residues. Germline values: CDR1 MNHEY, CDR2 SVGAGI. Trimming cost V 6 bases and J 5 bases, with 17 bases left between them. The DNA for the CDR3 is TGTGCCAGCAGGTTACAGGCTGCACCGGATCAGCCCCAGCATTTT. This translates into CASRLQAAPDQPQHF.